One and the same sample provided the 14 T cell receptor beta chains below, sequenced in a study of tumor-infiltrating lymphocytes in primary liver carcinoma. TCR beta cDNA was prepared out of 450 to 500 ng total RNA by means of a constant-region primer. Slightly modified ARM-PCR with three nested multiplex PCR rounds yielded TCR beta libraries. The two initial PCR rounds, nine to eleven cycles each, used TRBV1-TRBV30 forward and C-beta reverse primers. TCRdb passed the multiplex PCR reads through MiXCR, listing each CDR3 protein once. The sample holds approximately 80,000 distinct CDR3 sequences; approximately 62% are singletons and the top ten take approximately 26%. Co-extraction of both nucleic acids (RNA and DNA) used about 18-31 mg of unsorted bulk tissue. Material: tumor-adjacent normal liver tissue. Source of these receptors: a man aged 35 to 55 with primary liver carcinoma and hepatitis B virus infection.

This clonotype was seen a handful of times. CDR3 residues: CASSLLWAEAFF. CDR3 in DNA: TGTGCCAGCAGCTTATTATGGGCTGAAGCTTTCTTT. V gene TRBV7-2 combines with J gene TRBJ1-1; D not resolved. V lost 2 bases, J lost 6 bases, and 7 bases lay in between. The CDR3 length is 12 residues. Germline CDR1 and CDR2: SGHTA and FQGNSA.

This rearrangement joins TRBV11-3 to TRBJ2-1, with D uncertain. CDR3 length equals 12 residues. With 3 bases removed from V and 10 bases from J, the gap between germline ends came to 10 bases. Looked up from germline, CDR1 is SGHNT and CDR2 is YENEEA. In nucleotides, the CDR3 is TGTGCCAGCAGCTTGAATGCCAAAGAGCAGTTCTTC. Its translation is CASSLNAKEQFF.

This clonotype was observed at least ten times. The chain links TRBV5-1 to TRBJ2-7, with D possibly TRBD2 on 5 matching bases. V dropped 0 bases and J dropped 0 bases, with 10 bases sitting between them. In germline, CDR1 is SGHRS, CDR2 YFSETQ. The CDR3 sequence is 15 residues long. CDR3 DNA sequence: TGCGCCAGCAGCTTGGGAGGGAGAAGCTCCTACGAGCAGTACTTC. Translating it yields CASSLGGRSSYEQYF. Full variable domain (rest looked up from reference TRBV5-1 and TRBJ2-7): KAGVTQTPRYLIKTRGQQVTLSCSPISGHRSVSWYQQTPGQGLQFLFEYFSETQRNKGNFPGRFSGRQFSNSRSEMNVSTLELGDSALYLCASSLGGRSSYEQYFGPGTRLTVT.

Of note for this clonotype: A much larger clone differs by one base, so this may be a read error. CDR3 DNA sequence: TGTGCCTGCAGTGAATTATACAAGGGACGAGATGAGACCCAGTACTTC. This gives the protein CACSELYKGRDETQYF. The V and J genes are TRBV25-1 and TRBJ2-5; D is possibly TRBD1 or TRBD2 (5 bases each). Germline lookup yields CDR1 MGHDK and CDR2 SYGVNS. The CDR3 runs to 16 residues.

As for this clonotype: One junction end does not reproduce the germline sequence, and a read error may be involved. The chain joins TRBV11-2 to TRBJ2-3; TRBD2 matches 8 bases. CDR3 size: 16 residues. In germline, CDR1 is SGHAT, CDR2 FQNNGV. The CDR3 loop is CASSLQAGVNTDTQYF. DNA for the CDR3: TGTGCCAGCAGCTTACAAGCGGGAGTCAACACAGATACGCAATATTTT.

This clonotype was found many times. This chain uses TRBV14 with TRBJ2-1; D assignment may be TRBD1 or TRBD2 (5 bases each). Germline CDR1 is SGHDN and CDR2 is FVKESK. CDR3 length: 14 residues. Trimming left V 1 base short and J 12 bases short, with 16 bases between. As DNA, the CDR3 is TGTGCCAGCAGCCAAGGAAGGGCGTCGAGGGGGCAGTTCTTC. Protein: CASSQGRASRGQFF.

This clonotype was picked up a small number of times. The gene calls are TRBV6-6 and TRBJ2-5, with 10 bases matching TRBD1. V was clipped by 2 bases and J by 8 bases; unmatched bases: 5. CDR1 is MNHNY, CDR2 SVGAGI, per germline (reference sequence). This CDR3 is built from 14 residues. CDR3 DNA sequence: TGTGCCAGCAGTTACGACAGGGGGCTAGATACCCAGTACTTC. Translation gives CASSYDRGLDTQYF.

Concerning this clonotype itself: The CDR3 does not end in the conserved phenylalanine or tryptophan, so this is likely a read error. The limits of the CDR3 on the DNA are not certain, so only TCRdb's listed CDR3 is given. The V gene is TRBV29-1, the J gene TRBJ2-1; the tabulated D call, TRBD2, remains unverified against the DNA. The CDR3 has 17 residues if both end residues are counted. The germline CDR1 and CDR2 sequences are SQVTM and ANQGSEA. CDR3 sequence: CSVATSGSGLDLLEQFL.

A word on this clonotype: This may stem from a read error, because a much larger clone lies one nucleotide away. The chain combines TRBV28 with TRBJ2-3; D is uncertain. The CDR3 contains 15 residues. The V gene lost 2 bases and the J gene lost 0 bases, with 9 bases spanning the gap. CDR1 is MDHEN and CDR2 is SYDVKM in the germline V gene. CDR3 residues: CASSLGCASTDTQYF. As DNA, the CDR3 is TGTGCCAGCAGTTTAGGGTGTGCTAGCACAGATACGCAGTATTTT.

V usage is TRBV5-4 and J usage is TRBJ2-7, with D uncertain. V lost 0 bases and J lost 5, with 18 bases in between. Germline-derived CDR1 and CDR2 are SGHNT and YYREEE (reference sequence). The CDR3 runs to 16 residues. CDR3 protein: CASSLGGEQSLNEQYF. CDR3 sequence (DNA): TGTGCCAGCAGCTTGGGTGGAGAACAGTCCCTCAACGAGCAGTACTTC.

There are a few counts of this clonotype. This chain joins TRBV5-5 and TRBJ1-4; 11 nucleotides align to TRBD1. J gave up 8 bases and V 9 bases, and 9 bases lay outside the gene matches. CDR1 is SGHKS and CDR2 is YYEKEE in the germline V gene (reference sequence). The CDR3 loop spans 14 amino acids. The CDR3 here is CANSFGTGGEKLFF. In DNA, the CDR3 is TGTGCCAATAGCTTTGGGACAGGGGGAGAAAAACTGTTTTTT.

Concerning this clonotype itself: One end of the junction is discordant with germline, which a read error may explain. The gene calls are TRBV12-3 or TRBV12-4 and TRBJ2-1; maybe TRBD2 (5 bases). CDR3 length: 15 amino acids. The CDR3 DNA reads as TGTGTCAGCAGTTTCCCCGAGAGTGAGGGCAATGAGCAGTTTTTC. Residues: CVSSFPESEGNEQFF.

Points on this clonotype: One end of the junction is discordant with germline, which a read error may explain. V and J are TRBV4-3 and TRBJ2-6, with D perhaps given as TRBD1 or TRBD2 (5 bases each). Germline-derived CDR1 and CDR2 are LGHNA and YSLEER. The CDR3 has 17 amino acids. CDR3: CASSPNRGDSGANVMTF. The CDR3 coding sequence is TGCGCCAGCAGCCCGAATAGGGGAGACTCTGGGGCCAACGTCATGACTTTC.

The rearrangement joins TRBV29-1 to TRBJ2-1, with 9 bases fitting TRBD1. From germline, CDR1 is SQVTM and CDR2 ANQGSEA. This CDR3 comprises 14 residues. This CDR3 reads CSGIGQGTYNWQFF. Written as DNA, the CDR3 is TGCAGTGGGATCGGACAGGGGACCTACAATTGGCAGTTCTTC.